Below are 20 T cell receptor beta chains sequenced from a single sample in a study of cytomegalovirus exposure and HLA in healthy donors. A multiplex PCR was run with 60 Vbeta primers and 13 Jbeta primers. The assay was immunoSEQ multiplex PCR, and TCRdb's table has in-frame clones only and misses some. Here the sample spans over 95,000 clones, about 78% being singletons. The sequenced sample consisted of PBMCs. Source of these receptors: a middle-aged woman in good health and CMV-seropositive.

The chain couples TRBV5-6 to TRBJ1-2; 8 bases align to TRBD1. Germline V gene lookup returns CDR1 SGHDT and CDR2 YYEEEE. CDR3 length: 14 residues. The ends lost 0 bases at V and 4 bases at J; junction bases unmatched: 2. The DNA of the CDR3 is TGTGCCAGCAGCTTGGCGGACAGGGTCTATGGCTACACCTTC. This codes for CASSLADRVYGYTF.

The chain joins TRBV11-2 to TRBJ1-6; 8 bases are a match to TRBD1. The CDR3 runs to 19 residues. The J segment lost 0 bases and the V segment lost 1 base, leaving 8 bases of the junction unmatched. Germline V gene data show CDR1 as SGHAT and CDR2 as FQNNGV. The DNA for the CDR3 is TGTGCCAGCAGCTTAGCCAGGGGACAGGCGACCTCCTATAATTCACCCCTCCACTTT. It codes for CASSLARGQATSYNSPLHF.

The genes are TRBV4-2 and TRBJ2-1; 15 bases are a match to TRBD2. V gave up 4 bases and J gave up 7 bases; unmatched junction bases: 11. Germline CDR1 LGHNA, CDR2 YNFKEQ. The CDR3 has 18 residues. As DNA, the CDR3 is TGTGCCAGCAGCCCAAAGGGACTAGCGGGGGGCCCTACGAATGAGCAGTTCTTC. Its translation: CASSPKGLAGGPTNEQFF.

The chain uses TRBV10-3 and TRBJ2-1, with TRBD2 matching over 15 bases. Trimming took 4 bases from V and 7 from J; bases not matched to a gene: 5. CDR1 and CDR2 (germline): ENHRY, SYGVKD. CDR3 length equals 16 residues. The CDR3: CAISASGTSGGNEQFF. CDR3 in DNA: TGTGCCATCAGTGCTTCCGGGACTAGCGGGGGGAATGAGCAGTTCTTC.

This CDR3 is CAWSRGRGYTF. The CDR3 DNA follows: TGTGCCTGGAGTCGGGGTCGCGGCTACACCTTC. The V gene is TRBV30, the J gene TRBJ1-2; no definite D call. This CDR3 spans 11 amino acids. Germline CDR1 reads GTSNPN; CDR2 reads SVGIG (reference sequence). V was clipped by 2 bases and J by 8 bases, with 9 bases between them. Complete variable domain (other parts from reference TRBV30 and TRBJ1-2): SQTIHQWPATLVQPVGSPLSLECTVEGTSNPNLYWYRQAAGRGLQLLFYSVGIGQISSEVPQNLSASRPQDRQFILSSKKLLLSDSGFYLCAWSRGRGYTFGSGTRLTVV.

This chain connects TRBV2 to TRBJ1-6, with D possibly matching TRBD1 (5 bases). Trimming stripped 6 bases from V and 6 bases from J, with 15 bases between. This CDR3 spans 15 amino acids. Germline V CDR1 and CDR2: SNHLY, FYNNEI. The CDR3 sequence is CASRSPGGVNSPLHF. CDR3 DNA: TGTGCCAGCAGATCGCCCGGGGGAGTTAATTCACCCCTCCACTTT.

V usage is TRBV7-2 and J usage is TRBJ2-2, with D hard to call. Trimming removed 5 bases at V and 7 bases at J, with 14 bases between. The CDR3 spans 14 residues. Germline V gene lookup returns CDR1 SGHTA and CDR2 FQGNSA. CDR3 residues: CASSGWRYIGELFF. The CDR3 DNA reads as TGTGCCAGCAGCGGGTGGAGATATATCGGGGAGCTGTTTTTT.

The V and J genes are TRBV30 and TRBJ1-2; 8 nucleotides align to TRBD1. Germline CDR1 is GTSNPN and CDR2 is SVGIG (reference sequence). This CDR3 has 12 amino acids. V trimming: 3 bases; J trimming: 8 bases; junction bases outside the gene matches: 5. CDR3: CAWSPGGWGYTF. The DNA for the CDR3 is TGTGCCTGGAGCCCAGGGGGCTGGGGCTACACCTTC.

The chain uses TRBV5-1 and TRBJ2-7, with D perhaps TRBD1 (5 bases). Germline values: CDR1 SGHRS, CDR2 YFSETQ. The CDR3 consists of 13 residues. V lost 4 bases to trimming and J lost 3 bases, with 11 bases between them. The CDR3 reads CASSRQRSYEQYF. As DNA, the CDR3 is TGCGCCAGCAGCCGACAGAGAAGCTACGAGCAGTACTTC.

J is TRBJ1-5 and V is TRBV18; 10 nucleotides line up with TRBD1. V trimming: 3 bases; J trimming: 6 bases; junction bases outside the gene matches: 2. The length of the CDR3 is 14 residues. CDR1 and CDR2 (germline): KGHSH, LQKENI. CDR3 nucleotides: TGTGCCAGCTCACCGGACAGGGGGGTTCAGCCCCAGCATTTT. This codes for CASSPDRGVQPQHF.

The CDR3 bases are TGTGCCAGCAGGGGACAGGCGAACACCGGGGAGCTGTTTTTT. Protein product: CASRGQANTGELFF. V and J are TRBV2 and TRBJ2-2; 8 bases line up with TRBD1. Germline CDR1 SNHLY, CDR2 FYNNEI. The CDR3 length is 14 residues. Unmatched junction bases numbered 0, after V lost 6 bases and J lost 0 bases.

The chain recombines TRBV7-2 with TRBJ2-1; 7 nucleotides match TRBD2. V lost 8 bases, J lost 8 bases, and 15 bases stayed unmatched. Per the germline V gene, CDR1 is SGHTA and CDR2 is FQGNSA. This CDR3 contains 15 residues. The CDR3 coding sequence is TGTGCCAGCGGTCGGGAGGCCAGGGAGATCGATGAGCAGTTCTTC. It specifies CASGREAREIDEQFF.

The chain carries TRBV2 and TRBJ1-2, with 7 bases lining up with TRBD1. CDR3 size: 13 residues. The V segment lost 5 bases and the J segment 4 bases; nucleotides outside the gene matches: 4. CDR1 SNHLY and CDR2 FYNNEI come from the germline V gene. The CDR3 sequence is CASSTGEAYGYTF. The CDR3 DNA reads as TGTGCCAGCAGTACAGGGGAGGCCTATGGCTACACCTTC.

The chain links TRBV2 to TRBJ1-2; no definite D call. Germline CDR1 reads SNHLY; CDR2 reads FYNNEI. V gave up 7 bases and J gave up 6 bases, with 15 bases separating them. The CDR3 contains 13 residues. The CDR3, as DNA: TGTGCCAGCACCGTTCAGCACGGGGATGGCTACACCTTC. As protein: CASTVQHGDGYTF.

This chain links TRBV4-1 with TRBJ2-6, with 8 bases matching TRBD1. V shed 3 bases, J shed 0 bases, and the junction held 4 bases outside the gene matches. The CDR3 has 17 residues. Germline assignment: CDR1 MGHRA and CDR2 YSYEKL. The CDR3 sequence is CASSQGQVFSGANVLTF. The CDR3 DNA follows: TGCGCCAGCAGCCAGGGACAGGTTTTCTCTGGGGCCAACGTCCTGACTTTC.

The chain links TRBV5-1 to TRBJ1-3; a possible D gene is TRBD1 (5 bases). Trimming shortened V by 0 bases and J by 2 bases, and 9 bases separated the two germline ends. The CDR3 has 15 residues. Germline values: CDR1 SGHRS, CDR2 YFSETQ. The CDR3 nucleotides read TGCGCCAGCAGCTTGGCAGGGTTCGCTGGAAACACCATATATTTT. This sequence encodes CASSLAGFAGNTIYF.

The chain has TRBV29-1 and TRBJ2-2; unclear D gene. V was pared by 5 bases and J by 2 bases, with 6 bases between. The CDR3 consists of 12 residues. The germline CDR1 and CDR2 sequences are SQVTM and ANQGSEA. The CDR3 region has the DNA TGCAGCGTTCACAGAAACACCGGGGAGCTGTTTTTT. Translated, it gives CSVHRNTGELFF.

V and J are TRBV5-1 and TRBJ1-4; 8 positions match TRBD1. This CDR3 region has 16 residues. Trimming cost V 5 bases and J 0 bases; bases outside gene matches: 6. From germline, CDR1 is SGHRS and CDR2 YFSETQ. The chain's CDR3 is CASRPGQDATNEKLFF. The CDR3 DNA reads TGCGCCAGCAGACCGGGACAGGATGCAACTAATGAAAAACTGTTTTTT.

In this sample, this clone turned up once. The V gene is TRBV2, the J gene TRBJ1-2; D unclear. V gave up 1 base and J gave up 3 bases, with 6 bases separating them. The CDR3 length is 13 residues. Germline CDR1 SNHLY, CDR2 FYNNEI. CDR3 amino acids: CASSEVPDYGYTF. CDR3 DNA sequence: TGTGCCAGCAGTGAAGTCCCTGACTATGGCTACACCTTC.

V and J are TRBV5-1 and TRBJ2-4; 12 nucleotides line up with TRBD2. V was clipped by 4 bases and J by 11 bases; unmatched bases: 10. Germline CDR1 reads SGHRS; CDR2 reads YFSETQ. The CDR3 loop spans 15 amino acids. In DNA, the CDR3 is TGCGCCAGCAGCATCTCCCGACTAGCGGGGGCCCTTCAGTACTTC. Protein: CASSISRLAGALQYF.